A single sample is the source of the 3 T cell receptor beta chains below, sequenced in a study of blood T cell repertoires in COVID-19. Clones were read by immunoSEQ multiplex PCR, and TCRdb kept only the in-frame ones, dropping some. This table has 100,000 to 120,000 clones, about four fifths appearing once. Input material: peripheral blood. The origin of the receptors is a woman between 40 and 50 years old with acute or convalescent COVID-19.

The CDR3 loop is CAGQERWTGELFF. CDR3 DNA sequence: TGTGCCGGCCAAGAGCGATGGACCGGGGAGCTGTTTTTT. The rearrangement joins TRBV2 to TRBJ2-2; D unclear. The germline V and J ends were trimmed by 11 bases and 5 bases, with 15 bases remaining between them. Germline lookup yields CDR1 SNHLY and CDR2 FYNNEI. The CDR3 is 13 amino acids.

CDR3 amino acids: CAIKGDRVHTEAFF. CDR3 bases: TGTGCCATCAAAGGGGACAGGGTACACACTGAAGCTTTCTTT. The rearrangement uses TRBV10-3 and TRBJ1-1; 9 nucleotides match TRBD1. The CDR3 sequence is 14 residues long. Germline lookup yields CDR1 ENHRY and CDR2 SYGVKD. Trimming took 7 bases from V and 3 from J; bases not matched to a gene: 6.

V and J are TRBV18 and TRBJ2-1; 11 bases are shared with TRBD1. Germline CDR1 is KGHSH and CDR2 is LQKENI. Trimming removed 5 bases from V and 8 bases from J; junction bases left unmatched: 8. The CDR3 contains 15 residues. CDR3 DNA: TGTGCCAGCTCAACCGGACAGGGGGCTTTCGATGAGCAGTTCTTC. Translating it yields CASSTGQGAFDEQFF.